The clone carrying this T cell receptor (beta chain) was picked up many times. This sample stems from a study of T cells after yellow fever vaccination. TCRdb redid the calling of the 5' RACE reads with MiXCR, one entry per CDR3 protein. The table lists 40,000 or so distinct CDR3 sequences, roughly 7.1% of them singletons. The sequence derives from a young man who received the YFV17D yellow fever vaccine. The starting material was CD8+ T cells not binding an NS4B(214-222) dextramer, sorted from PBMCs, obtained 45 days after the yellow fever booster vaccination.

The CDR3 spells CSARPLSEQFF. CDR3 in DNA: TGCAGTGCTCGACCACTGAGTGAGCAGTTCTTC. This chain joins TRBV20-1 and TRBJ2-1; D unclear. The CDR3 consists of 11 residues. The germline V and J ends were trimmed by 5 bases and 9 bases, with 11 bases remaining between them. Germline V gene lookup returns CDR1 DFQATT and CDR2 SNEGSKA (reference sequence).